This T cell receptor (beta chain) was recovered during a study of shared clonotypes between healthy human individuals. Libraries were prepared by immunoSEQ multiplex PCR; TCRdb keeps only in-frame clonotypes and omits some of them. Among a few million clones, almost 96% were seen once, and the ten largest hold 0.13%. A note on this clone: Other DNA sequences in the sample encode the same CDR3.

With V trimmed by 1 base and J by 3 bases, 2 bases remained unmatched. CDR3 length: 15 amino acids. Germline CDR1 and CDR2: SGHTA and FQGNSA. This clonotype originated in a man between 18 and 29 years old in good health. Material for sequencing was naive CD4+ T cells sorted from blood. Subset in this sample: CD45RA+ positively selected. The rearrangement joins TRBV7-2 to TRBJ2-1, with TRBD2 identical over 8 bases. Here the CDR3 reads CASSLGLAGYNEQFF. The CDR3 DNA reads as TGTGCCAGCAGCTTAGGCCTAGCGGGCTACAATGAGCAGTTCTTC.